This TCR beta chain appears in the sequencing data of a study of cytomegalovirus exposure and HLA in healthy donors. CDR1 SEHNR and CDR2 FQNEAQ come from the germline V gene (reference sequence). V was trimmed by 5 bases and J by 3 bases, leaving 7 bases between them. CDR3 size: 12 residues. The study ran its PCR with 60 Vbeta and 13 Jbeta primers. TCRdb keeps only in-frame clones here, not all; method: immunoSEQ multiplex PCR. The sample carries about 170,000 clones, about 72% recorded once. Study findings and constraints: Trimming of TCR beta V- and J-genes showed a link, identified in a later analysis, to a missense DCLRE1C variant.

As for this clone: Its antigen remains unidentified.

Sequencing used PBMCs. The TCR sequence derives from a girl under 18 in good health and CMV-seronegative. The chain recombines TRBV7-9 with TRBJ1-1; no firm D call. CDR3 protein: CASSLSDTEAFF. CDR3 bases: TGTGCCAGCAGCCTCTCGGACACTGAAGCTTTCTTT.